The rows below give T cell receptor beta chains drawn from one sample of a study of blood T cell repertoires in COVID-19. Assay: immunoSEQ multiplex PCR; the TCRdb copy retains only in-frame clones and omits some. The table lists 270,000 or so clones, approximately 84% of them singletons, with roughly 3.2% in the top ten. What was sequenced was PBMCs or T cells enriched from blood (not recorded which). These receptors came from a middle-aged man who had recovered from COVID-19. CDR3s include the opening cysteine and the closing phenylalanine or tryptophan. D genes are given only for firm matches. A row's size may be missing; if present it is once, few, many or a size class.

d_call	v_call	clone_size	j_call	cdr3_nt	cdr3_aa
NA	TRBV7-3	NA	TRBJ2-1	TGTGCCAGCAGCAGGACAAGGGACTACAATGAGCAGTTCTTC	CASSRTRDYNEQFF
NA	TRBV10-3	NA	TRBJ1-2	TGTGCCATCAGTGAGCCGGGAAGAGGCTACACCTTT	CAISEPGRGYTF
TRBD1	TRBV10-1	NA	TRBJ2-7	TGCGCCAGCAGTGAGGGGACAGGGGGCGGATACGAGCAGTACTTC	CASSEGTGGGYEQYF
NA	TRBV4-2	few	TRBJ1-5	TGTGCCAGCAGTCCTAGTCCGGGGAGCAATCAGCCCCAGCATTTT	CASSPSPGSNQPQHF
TRBD1	TRBV7-2	NA	TRBJ1-5	TGTGCCAGCAGCTTCACAGGGGACTTCAATCAGCCCCAGCATTTT	CASSFTGDFNQPQHF
TRBD2	TRBV25-1	NA	TRBJ2-3	TGTGCCAGCAGCTACACAAGCGGGACTGACACAGATACGCAGTATTTT	CASSYTSGTDTDTQYF
NA	TRBV29-1	NA	TRBJ2-5	TGCAGCGTTGGAGGACTGAGGGTACAAGAGACCCAGTACTTC	CSVGGLRVQETQYF
NA	TRBV7-8	NA	TRBJ2-3	TGTGCCAGCAGCCTCCCAGTGGGCACAGATACGCAGTATTTT	CASSLPVGTDTQYF
NA	TRBV15	NA	TRBJ1-5	TGTGCCACCAGCAGCGGAGTGGGTTCCAATCAGCCCCAGCATTTT	CATSSGVGSNQPQHF
NA	TRBV10-3	NA	TRBJ2-1	TGTGCCATCAGCGTAAACAGGGAAGGCAATGAGCAGTTCTTC	CAISVNREGNEQFF
NA	TRBV5-1	NA	TRBJ2-7	TGCGCCAGCAGCTTGGCCGGGGCGGGGCCCAGCTCCTACGAGCAGTACTTC	CASSLAGAGPSSYEQYF
TRBD2	TRBV7-2	NA	TRBJ2-1	TGTGCCAGCAGACTTACTAGCGGGTACAATGAGCAGTTCTTC	CASRLTSGYNEQFF
TRBD2	TRBV12-5	NA	TRBJ2-3	TGTGCTAGTGGTTTGGTACTAGCGGCGGGAGTAGGAGGGACAGATACGCAGTATTTT	CASGLVLAAGVGGTDTQYF
NA	TRBV10-2	NA	TRBJ1-6	TGCGCCAGCAGTGAGATCGACTTCTATAATTCACCCCTCCACTTT	CASSEIDFYNSPLHF
NA	TRBV19	NA	TRBJ1-1	TGTGCCAGTAGAGTCCAGTATTTCACTGAAGCTTTCTTT	CASRVQYFTEAFF
NA	TRBV20-1	once	TRBJ1-4	TGCAGTGCTACAGGGGATGAAAAACTGTTTTTT	CSATGDEKLFF
TRBD1	TRBV7-9	NA	TRBJ2-2	TGTGCCAGCAGCTTATGGGTATCCAGGGGGATTTCCGGGGAGCTGTTTTTT	CASSLWVSRGISGELFF
TRBD1	TRBV5-1	NA	TRBJ1-4	TGCGCCAGCAGCTTACCGGGACAGGGAAATGAAAAACTGTTTTTT	CASSLPGQGNEKLFF
TRBD1	TRBV5-1	NA	TRBJ1-5	TGCGCCAGCAGCCCCGGGACAGGGGGCCATCAGCCCCAGCATTTT	CASSPGTGGHQPQHF
NA	TRBV5-1	NA	TRBJ1-1	TGCGCCAGCAGCTTTTCAGGGCCCCCTGAAGCTTTCTTT	CASSFSGPPEAFF
NA	TRBV6-6	NA	TRBJ2-7	TGTGCCAGCACCCAGATGGGGGCGGATTACGAGCAGTACTTC	CASTQMGADYEQYF
NA	TRBV30	NA	TRBJ1-2	TGTGCCTGGAGTGGGCGGGCCTACGGCTACACCTTC	CAWSGRAYGYTF
NA	TRBV4-1	once	TRBJ2-7	TGCGCCAGCAGCCAAGGTATCCCCGGGGTAGGCTCCTACGAGCAGTACTTC	CASSQGIPGVGSYEQYF
TRBD2	TRBV7-2	NA	TRBJ2-7	TGTGCCAGCAGCTTAGTACTAGCGCGTTCCTACGAGCAGTACTTC	CASSLVLARSYEQYF
TRBD2	TRBV27	NA	TRBJ2-1	TGTGCCAGCAGTTCGTTACTAGCGGGAGACCCCAATGAGCAGTTCTTC	CASSSLLAGDPNEQFF
TRBD1	TRBV7-8	NA	TRBJ1-1	TGTGCCAGCAGCTTCCTGGGACAGGGGGTTATGAACACTGAAGCTTTCTTT	CASSFLGQGVMNTEAFF
NA	TRBV7-2	NA	TRBJ2-5	TGTGCCAGCAGCTTATCCGGGACCCAGTACTTC	CASSLSGTQYF
NA	TRBV5-5	NA	TRBJ1-6	TGTGCCAGCAGCTTGATAGCGGCAGATAATTCACCCCTCCACTTT	CASSLIAADNSPLHF
NA	TRBV19	NA	TRBJ2-5	TGTGCCAGTAGTATAGTTCCAGAACAAGAGACCCAGTACTTC	CASSIVPEQETQYF
NA	TRBV3-1/TRBV3-2	NA	TRBJ1-2	TGTGCCAGCAGCCAAGCTCCGACAGGCGCTAACTATGGCTACACCTTC	CASSQAPTGANYGYTF
TRBD2	TRBV4-3	NA	TRBJ2-7	TGCGCCAGCAGCCGTGATAGTAGCGGGACGGGGGAGCAGTACTTC	CASSRDSSGTGEQYF
TRBD1	TRBV5-6	NA	TRBJ1-6	TGTGCCAGCAGCTTGCGGCAGGGGGCCGGCTCACCCCTCCACTTT	CASSLRQGAGSPLHF
NA	TRBV7-2	once	TRBJ2-1	TGTGCCAGCAGCTTAGAGGACTGGGGTGGGAGTGTCTTC	CASSLEDWGGSVF
TRBD2	TRBV5-1	NA	TRBJ2-5	TGCGCCAGCAGCGCCAACTCCCTAGCGGGAGGACGGGAGACCCAGTACTTC	CASSANSLAGGRETQYF
TRBD2	TRBV9	NA	TRBJ2-5	TGTGCCAGCAGCGTAAGGCGGGAGGGATTTGGGACCCAGTACTTC	CASSVRREGFGTQYF
NA	TRBV10-3	NA	TRBJ2-7	TGTGCCATCAGTGAGTCGGAGGGAGCCGACTACGAGCAGTACTTC	CAISESEGADYEQYF
TRBD1	TRBV12-5	NA	TRBJ1-5	TGTGCTAGTGGTTTGGCCCCGGACAGGGGGGATCAGCCCCAGCATTTT	CASGLAPDRGDQPQHF
NA	TRBV7-9	NA	TRBJ2-2	TGTGCCAGCGATACAACCGAGGGTTCCGGGGAGCTGTTTTTT	CASDTTEGSGELFF
NA	TRBV7-9	NA	TRBJ2-1	TGTGCCAGCAGCCTCCAGCGTCCCACCTACAATGAGCAGTTCTTC	CASSLQRPTYNEQFF
TRBD1	TRBV28	NA	TRBJ2-1	TGTGCCAGCTACAGGGGATTGTACAATGAGCAGTTCTTC	CASYRGLYNEQFF